Sequencing of this TCR beta chain was carried out in a study of blood T cell repertoires in COVID-19. About the research overall: T cells, B-cell-depleted T cells, or PBMCs provided the cDNA or gDNA that served as material.

Profiled with immunoSEQ multiplex PCR; TCRdb holds only in-frame clones, not every one. Altogether 200,000 or so clones are present, approximately 90% being singletons, with the ten largest covering less than 4.5%. CDR3 length: 12 amino acids. The V gene end was trimmed by 10 bases and the J gene end by 7 bases; junction bases not matched to a gene: 5. Germline values: CDR1 LNHDA, CDR2 SQIVND (reference sequence). The origin of this receptor is a woman aged 40 to 50 with acute COVID-19. Sequencing was carried out using PBMCs or T cells enriched from blood (not recorded which). The V and J genes are TRBV19 and TRBJ1-2; TRBD1 agrees at 11 bases. The CDR3 loop is CAIGQGAVGYTF. The CDR3, as DNA: TGTGCCATAGGACAGGGGGCCGTTGGCTACACCTTC.